A selection of T cell receptor beta chains follows, all from one sample in a study of CD8 T cells in ankylosing spondylitis. A single record per CDR3 protein comes from TCRdb applying MiXCR to the 5' RACE reads. The data show some 200,000 distinct CDR3 sequences, with 9.5% to 15% seen just once and 15% to 20% held by the top ten. Sequencing input: blood, either unsorted or a sorted T cell fraction (not recorded which). These receptors came from a male donor with ankylosing spondylitis or in good health (not recorded which). Each CDR3 is given with its conserved first and last residue. D genes are given only for firm matches. Size is stated for part of the rows, as once, few or many counts, or as a class when the clone is expanded.

DNA	CDR3	J	D	size	V
TGTGCCAGCAGTGATCGCCCTTACAATGAGCAGTTCTTC	CASSDRPYNEQFF	TRBJ2-1	-	-	TRBV6-4
TGCAGTGCTAGAGATGAGCTAGCGGGCTACTCCTACGAGCAGTACTTC	CSARDELAGYSYEQYF	TRBJ2-7	TRBD2	-	TRBV20-1
TGTGCCAGCAGCCTGGACAGGGTTGGGAATCAGCCCCAGCATTTT	CASSLDRVGNQPQHF	TRBJ1-5	TRBD1	-	TRBV12-3/TRBV12-4
TGTGCCAGCAGTTACGGGGAGACCACTGAAGCTTTCTTT	CASSYGETTEAFF	TRBJ1-1	-	many	TRBV6-2/TRBV6-3
TGTGCCAGCAGCCCGGACACGAGATTCGAAGCTTTCTTT	CASSPDTRFEAFF	TRBJ1-1	-	-	TRBV7-9
TGTGCCAGCAGCTCTTACATCGGAGAAGAGACCCAGTACTTC	CASSSYIGEETQYF	TRBJ2-5	-	many	TRBV7-7
TGCAGCGTCGAACAGGGCATAAATGAAAAACTGTTTTTT	CSVEQGINEKLFF	TRBJ1-4	-	few	TRBV29-1
TGCGCCAGCAGCCGTTATTTGGGTCTGACATACACCGGGGAGCTGTTTTTT	CASSRYLGLTYTGELFF	TRBJ2-2	-	few	TRBV5-1
TGTGCCAGCAGTGCAAGTGAAGACGGGACCCAAGAGACCCAGTACTTC	CASSASEDGTQETQYF	TRBJ2-5	-	-	TRBV2
TGCGCCAGCAGCCAAGGTTGGGGAAGTCTCCAGCATTTT	CASSQGWGSLQHF	TRBJ1-5	-	few	TRBV4-1
TGTGCCAGCAGCTTAATCGGGGCAGATACGCAGTATTTT	CASSLIGADTQYF	TRBJ2-3	-	-	TRBV7-9
TGTGCCAGCAGTCTTGGGGCTAGCGGGAGCAATGAGCAGTTCTTC	CASSLGASGSNEQFF	TRBJ2-1	TRBD2	few	TRBV25-1
TGTGCCAGCAGGACAGGGGGCGTTGGCTACACCTTC	CASRTGGVGYTF	TRBJ1-2	TRBD1	-	TRBV6-5
TGTGCCAGCAGCCCAACAGAGGGGGGCAGAATCTACGAGCAGTACTTC	CASSPTEGGRIYEQYF	TRBJ2-7	-	many	TRBV7-9
TGTGCCAGCAGCGGCCCCGAGGGAAGTGTGACCTACGAGCAGTACTTC	CASSGPEGSVTYEQYF	TRBJ2-7	-	few	TRBV5-6
TGTGCCAGCAGTCCCACTCCAGGGTTTAGGAACACTGAAGCTTTCTTT	CASSPTPGFRNTEAFF	TRBJ1-1	-	few	TRBV27
TGTGCCAGCAGCCAAGACTCCCCCCAAGAGACCCAGTACTTC	CASSQDSPQETQYF	TRBJ2-5	-	-	TRBV3-1
TGTGCCAGCAGTTTATTGGCTAACAATGAGCAGTTCTTC	CASSLLANNEQFF	TRBJ2-1	-	few	TRBV27
TGTGCCAGCAGAAGAGCGGGGGGATTAGATACGCAGTATTTT	CASRRAGGLDTQYF	TRBJ2-3	TRBD2	few	TRBV2
TGCGCCAGCAGCCAAGTCGCAGGGGGTTCCTATGGCTACACCTTC	CASSQVAGGSYGYTF	TRBJ1-2	TRBD1	many	TRBV4-1
TGTGCCAGCAGCTCGGGACCTCCCGCCGGGTCCTACAATGAGCAGTTCTTC	CASSSGPPAGSYNEQFF	TRBJ2-1	-	many	TRBV7-9
TGTGCCAGCAGCTTATCAGGGAGCGACTACGAGCAGTACTTC	CASSLSGSDYEQYF	TRBJ2-7	-	few	TRBV7-6
TGCGCCAGCAGCCCGTCAGGAGAAACTTGGGCTTTCTTT	CASSPSGETWAFF	TRBJ1-1	-	few	TRBV4-1
TGTGCCAGCGGGGACAGAAGTGAAGCTTTCTTT	CASGDRSEAFF	TRBJ1-1	TRBD1	few	TRBV7-6
TGTGCCAGCAGTCCACAGGGGGAGGGAGGCAATGAGCAGTTCTTC	CASSPQGEGGNEQFF	TRBJ2-1	-	many	TRBV6-4
TGTGCCAGCAGCATTGTGGGGGGTCCTCTCACCTACGAGCAGTACTTC	CASSIVGGPLTYEQYF	TRBJ2-7	-	-	TRBV2
TGCGCCAGCAGTGTGTACAGCACAGATACGCAGTATTTT	CASSVYSTDTQYF	TRBJ2-3	-	-	TRBV10-2
TGCGCCAGCAGCCATCCGGGACAGGGACTAGCGGGCGACCATAGAGATGAGCAGTTCTTC	CASSHPGQGLAGDHRDEQFF	TRBJ2-1	TRBD2	-	TRBV4-1
TGCAGCGTTGAAGAGGAGGGTAGCGGGTTCACAGATACGCAGTATTTT	CSVEEEGSGFTDTQYF	TRBJ2-3	TRBD2	many	TRBV29-1
TGTGCCAGCAGCCAGTCCTCCGGGACAGTGATCTACGAGCAGTACTTC	CASSQSSGTVIYEQYF	TRBJ2-7	TRBD1	few	TRBV3-1
TGTGCCAGCAGGGAGCAGGAACCCACCTACGAGCAGTACTTC	CASREQEPTYEQYF	TRBJ2-7	-	few	TRBV2
TGTGCCAGCAGGCGAGCGGGGGGGCGCGAAGCAGATACGCAGTATTTT	CASRRAGGREADTQYF	TRBJ2-3	TRBD2	-	TRBV7-9
TGTGCCAGTAGTATAGATACGGAGCTCCCGAGAGCTTTCTTT	CASSIDTELPRAFF	TRBJ1-1	-	many	TRBV19
TGCAGTGCTCCCCACGACAGGGACACAGATACGCAGTATTTT	CSAPHDRDTDTQYF	TRBJ2-3	TRBD1	-	TRBV20-1
TGTGCCAGCAGCCCACAGGGGGCCGGATACTATGGCTACACCTTC	CASSPQGAGYYGYTF	TRBJ1-2	TRBD1	-	TRBV7-9
TGCAGCGTTGCGGGACAGGGTAACACCGGGGAGCTGTTTTTT	CSVAGQGNTGELFF	TRBJ2-2	TRBD1	-	TRBV29-1
TGTGCCAGCAGTTTGAGCAGGGTTGAGACCCAGTACTTC	CASSLSRVETQYF	TRBJ2-5	-	-	TRBV12-3/TRBV12-4
TGCGCCAGCAGCTTGTTGGGACAGGGGAACAATGAAGCTTTCTTT	CASSLLGQGNNEAFF	TRBJ1-1	TRBD1	few	TRBV5-1
TGTGCCAGCAGCCTGGCAGGAGTCGGGCAGTTCTTC	CASSLAGVGQFF	TRBJ2-1	-	-	TRBV5-5
TGCGCCAGCAGCCTCCCTCAGGGACTAGCGGGACCAGATACGCAGTATTTT	CASSLPQGLAGPDTQYF	TRBJ2-3	TRBD2	-	TRBV5-1
TGTGCCAGCAGTTTAGGGACACCGAACACTGAAGCTTTCTTT	CASSLGTPNTEAFF	TRBJ1-1	-	many	TRBV27
TGCAGCGTTGAGATGACCGGGACAGGGGACTATGGCTACACCTTC	CSVEMTGTGDYGYTF	TRBJ1-2	TRBD1	-	TRBV29-1
TGTGCCAGCAGCCCCTTATTCGAGACTAGCGTCAGTGAGCAGTTCTTC	CASSPLFETSVSEQFF	TRBJ2-1	TRBD2	many	TRBV7-8
TGTGCCAGCAGCTTGGGACTACCCCCCACAGATACGCAGTATTTT	CASSLGLPPTDTQYF	TRBJ2-3	TRBD2	-	TRBV7-6
TGCGCCAGCAGCTTGTCTAATTCTTTAGAAGCTTTCTTT	CASSLSNSLEAFF	TRBJ1-1	-	-	TRBV5-1
TGCGCCAGCAGCCAAGAGCTGCCGGTCCCGGTCGGGGAGCTGTTTTTT	CASSQELPVPVGELFF	TRBJ2-2	-	many	TRBV4-1
TGTGCCAGCAGCTTATCTATTCTTTACGAGCAGTACTTC	CASSLSILYEQYF	TRBJ2-7	-	few	TRBV7-2
TGCAGTGCTCGGGGCGGCGAAAGTGGTTATAAGGATACGCAGTATTTT	CSARGGESGYKDTQYF	TRBJ2-3	-	once	TRBV20-1
TGCGCCAGCGGAGCGATAGGAGGTTTTGCAGATACGCAGTATTTT	CASGAIGGFADTQYF	TRBJ2-3	-	-	TRBV5-1
TGTGCCAGTAAGGGGGATGAGCAGTTCTTC	CASKGDEQFF	TRBJ2-1	-	many	TRBV6-6
TGCGCCAGCAGACCCGACCCCACCGGGGAGCTGTTTTTT	CASRPDPTGELFF	TRBJ2-2	-	few	TRBV5-1
TGTGCCAGCAGCCAGTCTAGCTTTCATGAGCAGTTCTTC	CASSQSSFHEQFF	TRBJ2-1	-	few	TRBV14
TGTGCCAGCAGCTTTTATAGCGGGGGGGGTCATGAGCAGTTCTTC	CASSFYSGGGHEQFF	TRBJ2-1	TRBD2	-	TRBV7-9
TGTGCCAGCAGATTAGCTGAAGCTTTCTTT	CASRLAEAFF	TRBJ1-1	-	many	TRBV12-3/TRBV12-4
TGCGCCAGCAGTCTACGGCATCGCTCCTACAATGAGCAGTTCTTC	CASSLRHRSYNEQFF	TRBJ2-1	-	-	TRBV23-1